These 17 T cell receptor beta chains share one sample of origin, sequenced in a study of cytomegalovirus exposure and HLA in healthy donors. Both 60 Vbeta primers and 13 Jbeta primers went into the PCR. The table came from immunoSEQ multiplex PCR; TCRdb's copy has only in-frame clones and leaves some out. The table records 100,000 or so clones, around 75% of them present only once. Source material: PBMCs. These receptors originate from a man aged 25-45 years in good health and CMV-seronegative.

V usage is TRBV7-9 and J usage is TRBJ1-2; D remains ambiguous. The CDR3 consists of 14 residues. With 6 bases removed from V and 2 bases from J, the gap between germline ends came to 13 bases. Germline V CDR1 and CDR2: SEHNR, FQNEAQ (reference sequence). CDR3 sequence: CASRRVGENYGYTF. The CDR3 coding sequence is TGTGCCAGCAGGAGAGTTGGGGAGAACTATGGCTACACCTTC. Full variable domain (outside the CDR3, taken from reference TRBV7-9 and TRBJ1-2): DTGVSQNPRHKITKRGQNVTFRCDPISEHNRLYWYRQTLGQGPEFLTYFQNEAQLEKSRLLSDRFSAERPKGSFSTLEIQRTEQGDSAMYLCASRRVGENYGYTFGSGTRLTVV.

The chain employs TRBV6-1 and TRBJ2-7; D uncertain. The ends were cut back, 9 bases at V and 3 bases at J, with 12 bases in the middle. The CDR3 covers 12 residues. Germline loops: CDR1 MNHNS, CDR2 SASEGT. The CDR3 reads CASRTQDYEQYF. The DNA of the CDR3 is TGTGCCAGTAGAACGCAGGACTACGAGCAGTACTTC.

The chain couples TRBV5-1 to TRBJ2-1; 10 bases fit TRBD2. Germline CDR1 is SGHRS and CDR2 is YFSETQ. V was clipped by 0 bases and J by 6 bases; unmatched bases: 3. This CDR3 has 15 amino acids. The CDR3 DNA sequence: TGCGCCAGCAGCTTGGGACTAGCGGGCCTCAATGAGCAGTTCTTC. This sequence encodes CASSLGLAGLNEQFF.

The chain links TRBV4-1 to TRBJ2-5, with 10 bases matching TRBD2. The CDR3 is 17 amino acids. In germline, CDR1 is MGHRA, CDR2 YSYEKL. The junction had 9 bases not matched to a gene; V was cut back by 1 base and J by 4 bases. The CDR3 loop reads CASSQGRLAGVGETQYF. CDR3 nucleotides: TGCGCCAGCAGCCAAGGTCGGCTAGCGGGGGTTGGAGAGACCCAGTACTTC.

The chain couples TRBV6-5 to TRBJ1-3, with a possible D match to TRBD1 (5 bases). CDR3 length: 15 amino acids. Looked up from germline, CDR1 is MNHEY and CDR2 is SVGAGI. V dropped 6 bases and J dropped 0 bases, with 12 bases sitting between them. CDR3 coding DNA: TGTGCCAGCAGCTTGGACACTTACTCTGGAAACACCATATATTTT. Translated: CASSLDTYSGNTIYF.

J is TRBJ2-3 and V is TRBV10-3; TRBD1 might be the D (6 bases). This CDR3 spans 13 amino acids. Germline V gives CDR1 ENHRY, CDR2 SYGVKD. Trimming cost V 4 bases and J 7 bases, with 12 bases left between them. CDR3 sequence: CAISGTESNTQYF. CDR3 sequence (DNA): TGTGCCATCAGTGGGACAGAATCTAATACGCAGTATTTT.

This chain joins TRBV18 and TRBJ2-7, with TRBD1 identical over 10 bases. The J segment lost 5 bases and the V segment lost 4 bases, leaving 8 bases of the junction unmatched. The length of the CDR3 is 15 residues. Germline V gene data show CDR1 as KGHSH and CDR2 as LQKENI. The CDR3 DNA sequence: TGTGCCAGCTCACGGGGACAGGGGATGGTCGACGAGCAGTACTTC. Amino acids: CASSRGQGMVDEQYF.

The chain has TRBV30 and TRBJ2-7; a weak D match, TRBD1 (5 bases). Germline V lookup: CDR1 GTSNPN, CDR2 SVGIG (reference sequence). The CDR3 has 14 residues. Trimming stripped 2 bases from V and 6 bases from J, with 17 bases between. CDR3 nucleotides: TGTGCCTGGAGTAATGGGGCTTCAGGAGCCGAGCAGTACTTC. Amino acids: CAWSNGASGAEQYF.

This rearrangement joins TRBV30 to TRBJ1-2; possibly TRBD1 for D (6 bases). Looked up from germline, CDR1 is GTSNPN and CDR2 is SVGIG (reference sequence). V dropped 6 bases and J dropped 5 bases, with 19 bases sitting between them. This CDR3 spans 14 amino acids. This CDR3 is CACYGDTRIYGYTF. CDR3 coding DNA: TGTGCCTGCTATGGGGACACTCGAATTTATGGCTACACCTTC. The variable domain in full, with the rest retrieved from reference TRBV30 and TRBJ1-2, is SQTIHQWPATLVQPVGSPLSLECTVEGTSNPNLYWYRQAAGRGLQLLFYSVGIGQISSEVPQNLSASRPQDRQFILSSKKLLLSDSGFYLCACYGDTRIYGYTFGSGTRLTVV.

The chain couples TRBV7-2 to TRBJ2-7, with 9 nucleotides matching TRBD2. The CDR3 sequence is 16 residues long. The V gene's germline CDR1 is SGHTA and CDR2 FQGNSA. Trimming at V came to 1 base and at J to 2 bases, leaving 6 bases not matched to a gene. The CDR3 bases are TGTGCCAGCAGCTTAGAGACGGCGGGGGGGACCTACGAGCAGTACTTC. Translation: CASSLETAGGTYEQYF.

The genes are TRBV4-3 and TRBJ1-1, with 11 positions matching TRBD1. Germline V gene data show CDR1 as LGHNA and CDR2 as YSLEER. V lost 1 base and J lost 5; bases outside the gene matches: 3. This CDR3 is 15 amino acids long. CDR3 DNA: TGCGCCAGCAGCCAAGGGACAGGGGGCTATACTGAAGCTTTCTTT. Residues: CASSQGTGGYTEAFF.

A single count supports this clone. The chain is built from TRBV18 and TRBJ2-5; TRBD2 is a possible D gene (7 bases). This CDR3 has 17 amino acids. Germline V gene data show CDR1 as KGHSH and CDR2 as LQKENI. Trimming took 6 bases from V and 2 from J, leaving 22 bases between them. The CDR3 protein is CASSESGGGARQETQYF. The DNA for the CDR3 is TGTGCCAGCTCGGAATCTGGTGGGGGGGCCCGTCAAGAGACCCAGTACTTC.

V and J are TRBV7-9 and TRBJ2-3; no firm D call. The CDR3 extends over 13 amino acids. Between the trimmed V and J ends, which lost 5 bases and 3 bases, there was a span of 9 bases. The germline V gene has CDR1 SEHNR and CDR2 FQNEAQ (reference sequence). The CDR3 here is CASSRVGTDTQYF. In DNA, the CDR3 is TGTGCCAGCAGCCGGGTCGGGACAGATACGCAGTATTTT.

The CDR3 region has the DNA TGTGCCAGCAGTTTAGAGGTAGGGGGCGAGCAGTACTTC. This sequence encodes CASSLEVGGEQYF. The chain is built from TRBV27 and TRBJ2-7; TRBD1 might be the D (6 bases). The CDR3 has 13 residues. Germline-derived CDR1 and CDR2 are MNHEY and SMNVEV (reference sequence). V lost 2 bases and J lost 6, with 11 bases in between.

V gene TRBV11-2 combines with J gene TRBJ2-2, with D perhaps matching TRBD1 (5 bases). The CDR3 has 13 residues. Trimming pared 1 base from V and 6 bases from J, leaving 6 bases between. Germline V lookup: CDR1 SGHAT, CDR2 FQNNGV. As DNA, the CDR3 is TGTGCCAGCAGCTTAGTAGGGGCCGGGGAGCTGTTTTTT. It is translated as CASSLVGAGELFF.

The gene calls are TRBV5-1 and TRBJ2-3; D call uncertain. The germline V gene encodes CDR1 SGHRS and CDR2 YFSETQ. The CDR3 is 13 amino acids. V was shortened by 6 bases and J by 0 bases, with 8 bases between the two germline ends. The CDR3 DNA sequence: TGCGCCAGCAAACAAACCAGCACAGATACGCAGTATTTT. Translated, it gives CASKQTSTDTQYF. Full variable domain (remainder filled in from reference TRBV5-1 and TRBJ2-3): KAGVTQTPRYLIKTRGQQVTLSCSPISGHRSVSWYQQTPGQGLQFLFEYFSETQRNKGNFPGRFSGRQFSNSRSEMNVSTLELGDSALYLCASKQTSTDTQYFGPGTRLTVL.

V usage is TRBV13 and J usage is TRBJ2-1, with D unclear. Trimming took 2 bases from V and 7 from J, leaving 9 bases between them. The CDR3 is 13 amino acids. Looked up from germline, CDR1 is PRHDT and CDR2 is FYEKMQ (reference sequence). Here the CDR3 reads CASSLNAVNEQFF. The CDR3 nucleotides are TGTGCCAGCAGCTTAAACGCGGTGAATGAGCAGTTCTTC.